These T cell receptor beta chains were read from a single sample in a study of vaccination and CD4 T cells after COVID-19. These receptors lack a known antigen. In TCRdb, the PCR reads were re-called with MiXCR into one record per CDR3 protein. The repertoire holds about 13,000 distinct CDR3 sequences, with around 45% as singletons. This material consisted of CD4+ T cells from blood, cultured in vitro, taken after SARS-CoV-2 vaccination. These receptors all come from a human donor who had recovered from COVID-19. Each CDR3 is given with its conserved first and last residue. D genes are given only for firm matches. The listing skips clone size in some rows; elsewhere it reads once, few, many or a size class.

d_call: TRBD2
v_call: TRBV5-1
clone_size: few
j_call: TRBJ2-7
cdr3_aa: CASSFKGTSEGEQYF
cdr3_nt: TGCGCCAGCAGCTTTAAAGGTACTAGCGAGGGCGAGCAGTACTTC

d_call: TRBD1
v_call: TRBV7-9
clone_size: .
j_call: TRBJ1-6
cdr3_aa: CASSSNRDRGNSPLHF
cdr3_nt: TGTGCCAGCAGCTCAAACCGGGACAGGGGTAATTCACCCCTCCACTTT

d_call: .
v_call: TRBV3-1
clone_size: .
j_call: TRBJ1-2
cdr3_aa: CASSRRRANYGYTF
cdr3_nt: TGTGCCAGCAGCCGCCGTCGTGCTAACTATGGCTACACCTTC

d_call: TRBD2
v_call: TRBV7-2
clone_size: few
j_call: TRBJ2-2
cdr3_aa: CASSLDLAATGELFF
cdr3_nt: TGTGCCAGCAGCTTAGATCTAGCGGCCACCGGGGAGCTGTTTTTT

d_call: TRBD1
v_call: TRBV11-3
clone_size: .
j_call: TRBJ2-2
cdr3_aa: CASSGPAGTANTGELFF
cdr3_nt: TGTGCCAGCAGCGGACCAGCCGGGACAGCTAACACCGGGGAGCTGTTTTTT

d_call: .
v_call: TRBV20-1
clone_size: .
j_call: TRBJ1-1
cdr3_aa: CSASLTEFTEAFF
cdr3_nt: TGCAGTGCTAGTCTGACAGAATTTACTGAAGCTTTCTTT

d_call: .
v_call: TRBV24-1
clone_size: .
j_call: TRBJ2-7
cdr3_aa: CATSGVGTGPYEQYF
cdr3_nt: TGTGCCACCAGTGGGGTGGGAACAGGTCCCTACGAGCAGTACTTC

d_call: TRBD1
v_call: TRBV6-2/TRBV6-3
clone_size: few
j_call: TRBJ1-5
cdr3_aa: CASRPGQADQPQHF
cdr3_nt: TGTGCCAGCAGACCCGGACAGGCGGATCAGCCCCAGCATTTT

d_call: TRBD2
v_call: TRBV10-3
clone_size: .
j_call: TRBJ2-1
cdr3_aa: CAASLAGGPVDEQFF
cdr3_nt: TGTGCCGCCAGTTTAGCGGGAGGGCCGGTCGATGAGCAGTTCTTC

d_call: .
v_call: TRBV19
clone_size: .
j_call: TRBJ2-2
cdr3_aa: CASSQVNTGELFF
cdr3_nt: TGTGCCAGTAGTCAGGTGAACACCGGGGAGCTGTTTTTT

d_call: .
v_call: TRBV15
clone_size: .
j_call: TRBJ1-5
cdr3_aa: CATSRGSRGGYGNQPQHF
cdr3_nt: TGTGCCACCAGCAGAGGGTCCAGGGGTGGCTATGGCAATCAGCCCCAGCATTTT

d_call: .
v_call: TRBV2
clone_size: .
j_call: TRBJ1-2
cdr3_aa: CASIAPTKVGDGYTF
cdr3_nt: TGTGCCAGCATAGCACCTACTAAAGTCGGGGATGGCTACACCTTC

d_call: TRBD1
v_call: TRBV20-1
clone_size: few
j_call: TRBJ1-5
cdr3_aa: CSARDWGGTVPEPQHF
cdr3_nt: TGCAGTGCTAGGGACTGGGGGGGGACAGTACCGGAGCCCCAGCATTTT

d_call: .
v_call: TRBV20-1
clone_size: .
j_call: TRBJ2-7
cdr3_aa: CSARELGRFTYEQYF
cdr3_nt: TGCAGTGCTAGAGAGTTGGGACGGTTCACCTACGAGCAGTACTTC

d_call: .
v_call: TRBV7-9
clone_size: .
j_call: TRBJ2-5
cdr3_aa: CASSPRQNQETQYF
cdr3_nt: TGTGCCAGCAGCCCCCGACAGAACCAAGAGACCCAGTACTTC

d_call: .
v_call: TRBV6-1
clone_size: .
j_call: TRBJ2-1
cdr3_aa: CASSRLTSGTGNEQFF
cdr3_nt: TGTGCCAGCAGTCGCCTTACTAGCGGGACAGGGAATGAGCAGTTCTTC

d_call: .
v_call: TRBV20-1
clone_size: .
j_call: TRBJ1-6
cdr3_aa: CSARDPVQNSPLHF
cdr3_nt: TGCAGTGCTCGGGATCCCGTTCAAAATTCACCCCTCCACTTT

d_call: TRBD1
v_call: TRBV7-8
clone_size: few
j_call: TRBJ2-1
cdr3_aa: CASSSRTDRVLDNEQFF
cdr3_nt: TGTGCCAGCAGTTCCCGAACTGACAGGGTCTTGGACAATGAGCAGTTCTTC

d_call: TRBD1
v_call: TRBV20-1
clone_size: .
j_call: TRBJ1-6
cdr3_aa: CSARPGGDSPLHF
cdr3_nt: TGCAGTGCTAGGCCAGGGGGCGATTCACCCCTCCACTTT

d_call: TRBD1
v_call: TRBV7-9
clone_size: .
j_call: TRBJ2-7
cdr3_aa: CASRRHGTGSHEQYF
cdr3_nt: TGTGCCAGCAGGCGACACGGGACAGGGTCCCACGAGCAGTACTTC

d_call: TRBD2
v_call: TRBV6-5
clone_size: .
j_call: TRBJ2-1
cdr3_aa: CASSYRLAGGAHEQFF
cdr3_nt: TGTGCCAGCAGTTATCGACTAGCGGGAGGGGCCCATGAGCAGTTCTTC

d_call: .
v_call: TRBV19
clone_size: few
j_call: TRBJ1-1
cdr3_aa: CASSMARGRNTEAFF
cdr3_nt: TGTGCCAGTAGTATGGCCAGGGGCCGGAACACTGAAGCTTTCTTT

d_call: .
v_call: TRBV27
clone_size: large
j_call: TRBJ1-5
cdr3_aa: CASSFSAASNQPQHF
cdr3_nt: TGTGCCAGCAGTTTCAGCGCGGCAAGCAATCAGCCCCAGCATTTT

d_call: .
v_call: TRBV19
clone_size: .
j_call: TRBJ1-2
cdr3_aa: CASSIGRTRTGYGYTF
cdr3_nt: TGTGCCAGTAGTATAGGCCGCACCCGAACAGGCTATGGCTACACCTTC

d_call: .
v_call: TRBV19
clone_size: .
j_call: TRBJ1-2
cdr3_aa: CASTEVGITNYGYTF
cdr3_nt: TGTGCCAGTACGGAAGTGGGAATAACTAACTATGGCTACACCTTC

d_call: .
v_call: TRBV4-3
clone_size: once
j_call: TRBJ2-5
cdr3_aa: CASSQVSGFGETQYF
cdr3_nt: TGCGCCAGCAGCCAAGTTTCAGGGTTCGGGGAGACCCAGTACTTC

d_call: .
v_call: TRBV6-1
clone_size: few
j_call: TRBJ1-1
cdr3_aa: CASSQTGNTEAFF
cdr3_nt: TGTGCCAGCAGCCAGACAGGGAACACTGAAGCTTTCTTT

d_call: TRBD1
v_call: TRBV6-2/TRBV6-3
clone_size: .
j_call: TRBJ2-1
cdr3_aa: CASSYSSGGGRNEQFF
cdr3_nt: TGTGCCAGCAGTTACTCATCAGGGGGCGGTAGGAATGAGCAGTTCTTC

d_call: .
v_call: TRBV11-2
clone_size: few
j_call: TRBJ2-5
cdr3_aa: CASSPAGAVGTQYF
cdr3_nt: TGTGCCAGCAGCCCCGCGGGCGCAGTAGGGACCCAGTACTTC

d_call: .
v_call: TRBV7-2
clone_size: .
j_call: TRBJ1-5
cdr3_aa: CASSLGPPGREPQHF
cdr3_nt: TGTGCCAGCAGCTTAGGACCTCCGGGCAGGGAGCCCCAGCATTTT

d_call: TRBD2
v_call: TRBV2
clone_size: few
j_call: TRBJ2-7
cdr3_aa: CASSEARVAGVDEQYF
cdr3_nt: TGTGCCAGCAGTGAAGCGCGGGTAGCGGGAGTGGACGAGCAGTACTTC